This T cell receptor beta chain is drawn from a study of OX40 agonist ivuxolimab in advanced cancers. For the study at large: Dose-escalation patients had hepatocellular carcinoma, melanoma, renal cell or head and neck cancer.

Here immunoSEQ multiplex PCR was the method, and the copy in TCRdb shows in-frame clones only, minus some. This sample has 50,000 to 70,000 clones, with about 89% found just once. Findings and limits, study-wide: At doses 0.1 to 3.0 mg/kg, CD4+ and CD8+ clones expanded.

The count of this clone is one. Its antigen is not known. This sample comprised CD4+ or CD8+ T cells sorted from blood, obtained in a trial of the OX40 agonist ivuxolimab. This receptor was obtained from an adult with an advanced solid tumor such as melanoma, head and neck, liver or kidney cancer.

The CDR3, as DNA: TGTGCCAGCAGTTACGGGTCGCAGAGGGCACCCTACTTC. This gives the protein CASSYGSQRAPYF. The genes are TRBV6-6 and TRBJ2-7, with a possible D match to TRBD2 (5 bases). V dropped 2 bases and J dropped 13 bases, with 18 bases sitting between them. Germline assignment: CDR1 MNHNY and CDR2 SVGAGI (reference sequence). CDR3 length: 13 amino acids.